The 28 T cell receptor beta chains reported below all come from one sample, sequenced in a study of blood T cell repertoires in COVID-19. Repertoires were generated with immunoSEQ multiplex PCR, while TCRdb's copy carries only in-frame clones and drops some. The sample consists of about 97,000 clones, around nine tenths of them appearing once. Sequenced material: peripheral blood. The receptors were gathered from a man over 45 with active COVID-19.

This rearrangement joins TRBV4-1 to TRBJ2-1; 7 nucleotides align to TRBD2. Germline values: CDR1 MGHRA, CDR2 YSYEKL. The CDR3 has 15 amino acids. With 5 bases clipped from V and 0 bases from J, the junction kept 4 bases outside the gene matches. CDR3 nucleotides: TGCGCCAGCAGCTCGCGGGGGAGCTCCTACAATGAGCAGTTCTTC. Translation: CASSSRGSSYNEQFF.

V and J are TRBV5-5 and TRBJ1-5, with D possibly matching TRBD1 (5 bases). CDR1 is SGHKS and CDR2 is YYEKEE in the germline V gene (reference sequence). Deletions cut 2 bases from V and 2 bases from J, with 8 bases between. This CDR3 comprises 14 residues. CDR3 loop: CASSFGHGNQPQHF. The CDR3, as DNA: TGTGCCAGCAGCTTCGGACACGGCAATCAGCCCCAGCATTTT.

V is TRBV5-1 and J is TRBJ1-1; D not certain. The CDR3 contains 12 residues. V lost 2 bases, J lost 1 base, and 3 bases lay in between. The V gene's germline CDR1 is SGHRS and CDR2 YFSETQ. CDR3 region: CASSFQNTEAFF. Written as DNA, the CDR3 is TGCGCCAGCAGCTTCCAGAACACTGAAGCTTTCTTT.

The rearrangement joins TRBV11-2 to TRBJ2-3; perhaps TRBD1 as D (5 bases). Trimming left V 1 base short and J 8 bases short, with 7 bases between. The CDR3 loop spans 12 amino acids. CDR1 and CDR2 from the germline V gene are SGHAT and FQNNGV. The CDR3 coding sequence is TGTGCCAGCAGCTTAGGGGGCGTTACGCAGTATTTT. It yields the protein CASSLGGVTQYF.

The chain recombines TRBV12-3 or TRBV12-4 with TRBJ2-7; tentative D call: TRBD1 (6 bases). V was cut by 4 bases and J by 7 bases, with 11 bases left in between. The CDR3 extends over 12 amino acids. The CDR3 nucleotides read TGTGCCAGCAGTTACAGGGCTCGGGAGCAGTACTTC. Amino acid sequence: CASSYRAREQYF.

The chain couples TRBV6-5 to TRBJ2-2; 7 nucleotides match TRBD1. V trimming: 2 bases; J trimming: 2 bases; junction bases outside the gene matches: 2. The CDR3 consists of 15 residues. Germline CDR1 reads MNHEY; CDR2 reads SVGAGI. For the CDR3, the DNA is TGTGCCAGCAGTTACGGGGACAGAAACACCGGGGAGCTGTTTTTT. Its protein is CASSYGDRNTGELFF.

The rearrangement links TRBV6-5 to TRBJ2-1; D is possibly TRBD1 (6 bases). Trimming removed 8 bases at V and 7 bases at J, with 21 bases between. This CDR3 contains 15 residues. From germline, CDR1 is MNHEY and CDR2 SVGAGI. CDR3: CASFPRDKIGNEQFF. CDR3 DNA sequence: TGTGCCAGCTTCCCACGGGACAAAATTGGGAATGAGCAGTTCTTC.

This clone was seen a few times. The CDR3 sequence: CASRGDRAYGYTF. The CDR3 DNA follows: TGTGCCAGCAGGGGAGACAGGGCCTATGGCTACACCTTC. V is TRBV6-5 and J is TRBJ1-2; TRBD1 aligns across 7 bases. There are 13 residues in the CDR3. Germline CDR1 is MNHEY and CDR2 is SVGAGI. The ends lost 6 bases at V and 4 bases at J; junction bases unmatched: 5.

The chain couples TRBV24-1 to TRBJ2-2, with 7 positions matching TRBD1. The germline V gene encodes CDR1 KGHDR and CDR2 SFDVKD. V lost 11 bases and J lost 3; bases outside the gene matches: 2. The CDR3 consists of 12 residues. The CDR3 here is CAIGTDTGELFF. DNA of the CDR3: TGTGCCATCGGGACAGACACCGGGGAGCTGTTTTTT.

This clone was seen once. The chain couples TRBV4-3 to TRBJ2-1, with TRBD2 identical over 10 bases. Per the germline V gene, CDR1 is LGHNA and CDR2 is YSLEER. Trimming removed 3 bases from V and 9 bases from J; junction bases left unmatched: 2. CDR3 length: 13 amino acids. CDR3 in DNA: TGCGCCAGCAGCCAGGGACTAGCGAGTGAGCAGTTCTTC. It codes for CASSQGLASEQFF.

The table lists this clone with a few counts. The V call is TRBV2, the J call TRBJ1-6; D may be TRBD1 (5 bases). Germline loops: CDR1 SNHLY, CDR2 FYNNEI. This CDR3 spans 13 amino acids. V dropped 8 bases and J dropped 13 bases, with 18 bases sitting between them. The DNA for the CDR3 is TGTGCCAGCCAAGGGGCCAGGCAGACGCCCCTCCACTTT. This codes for CASQGARQTPLHF.

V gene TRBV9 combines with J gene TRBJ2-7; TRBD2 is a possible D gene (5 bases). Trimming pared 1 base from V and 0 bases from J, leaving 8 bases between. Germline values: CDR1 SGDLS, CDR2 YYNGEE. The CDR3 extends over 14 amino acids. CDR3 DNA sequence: TGTGCCAGCAGCGTAACGGCGGGCTCCTACGAGCAGTACTTC. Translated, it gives CASSVTAGSYEQYF.

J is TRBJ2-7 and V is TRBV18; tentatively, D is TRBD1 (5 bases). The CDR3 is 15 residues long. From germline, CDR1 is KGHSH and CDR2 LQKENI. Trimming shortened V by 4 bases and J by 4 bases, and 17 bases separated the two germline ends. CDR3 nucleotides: TGTGCCAGCTCACTCCTCGACAGAGAAAAGTACGAGCAGTACTTC. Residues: CASSLLDREKYEQYF.

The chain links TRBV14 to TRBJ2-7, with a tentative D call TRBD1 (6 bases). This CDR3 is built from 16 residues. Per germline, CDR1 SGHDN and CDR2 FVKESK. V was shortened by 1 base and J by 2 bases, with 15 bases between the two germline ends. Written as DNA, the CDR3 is TGTGCCAGCAGCCAAGTGAAGTCGGCAGGGGCCTACGAGCAGTACTTC. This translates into CASSQVKSAGAYEQYF.

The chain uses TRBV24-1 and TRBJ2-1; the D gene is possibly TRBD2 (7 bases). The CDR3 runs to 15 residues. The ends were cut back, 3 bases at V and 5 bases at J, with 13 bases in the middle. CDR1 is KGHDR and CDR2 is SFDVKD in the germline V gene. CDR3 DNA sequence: TGTGCCACCAGTGATACCCGGGGGGCTGACAATGAGCAGTTCTTC. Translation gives CATSDTRGADNEQFF.

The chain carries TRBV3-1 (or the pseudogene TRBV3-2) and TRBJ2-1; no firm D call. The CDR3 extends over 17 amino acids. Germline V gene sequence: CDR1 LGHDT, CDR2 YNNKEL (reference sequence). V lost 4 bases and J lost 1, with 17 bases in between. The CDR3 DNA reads TGTGCCAGCAGCCCCCCCGGGTTCTCGAGGTCCTACAATGAGCAGTTCTTC. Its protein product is CASSPPGFSRSYNEQFF.

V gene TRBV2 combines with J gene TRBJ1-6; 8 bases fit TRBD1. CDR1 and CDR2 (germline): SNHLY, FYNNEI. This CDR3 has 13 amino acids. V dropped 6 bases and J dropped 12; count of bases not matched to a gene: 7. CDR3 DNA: TGTGCCAGCAGGTGGACAGGGATAGGACCCCTCCACTTT. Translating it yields CASRWTGIGPLHF.

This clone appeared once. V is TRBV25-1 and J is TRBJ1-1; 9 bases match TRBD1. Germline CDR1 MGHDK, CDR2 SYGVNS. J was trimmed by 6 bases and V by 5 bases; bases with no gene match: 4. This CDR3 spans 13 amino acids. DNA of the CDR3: TGTGCCAGCAGTCCCCGGACAGGGGCTGAAGCTTTCTTT. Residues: CASSPRTGAEAFF.

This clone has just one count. CDR3 DNA sequence: TGTGCCAGCAGACAGGGACCTGGGACATCAGTGCGGGCTTTCTTT. Translated, it gives CASRQGPGTSVRAFF. The gene calls are TRBV6-5 and TRBJ1-1; TRBD1 is a possible D gene (6 bases). Trimming removed 6 bases from V and 11 bases from J, with 25 bases in between. This CDR3 has 15 amino acids. Germline V gene lookup returns CDR1 MNHEY and CDR2 SVGAGI.

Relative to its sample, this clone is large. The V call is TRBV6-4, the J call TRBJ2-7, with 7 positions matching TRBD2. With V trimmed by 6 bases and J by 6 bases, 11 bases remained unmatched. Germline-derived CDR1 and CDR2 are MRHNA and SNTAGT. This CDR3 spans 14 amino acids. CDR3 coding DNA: TGTGCCAGCAGCGAGGAGGGAGGGTCCAGCGAGCAGTACTTC. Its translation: CASSEEGGSSEQYF.

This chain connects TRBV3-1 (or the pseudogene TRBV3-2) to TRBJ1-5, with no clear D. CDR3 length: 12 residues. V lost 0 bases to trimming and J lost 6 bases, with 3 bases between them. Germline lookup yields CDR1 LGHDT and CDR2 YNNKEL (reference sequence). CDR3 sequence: CASSQESQPQHF. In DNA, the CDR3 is TGTGCCAGCAGCCAAGAGAGTCAGCCCCAGCATTTT.

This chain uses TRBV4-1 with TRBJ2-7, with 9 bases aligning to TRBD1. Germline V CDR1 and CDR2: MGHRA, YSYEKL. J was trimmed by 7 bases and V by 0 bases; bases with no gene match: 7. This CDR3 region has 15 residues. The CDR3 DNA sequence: TGCGCCAGCAGCCAAGATTCCGGGACAGGGAGGGAGCAGTACTTC. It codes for CASSQDSGTGREQYF.

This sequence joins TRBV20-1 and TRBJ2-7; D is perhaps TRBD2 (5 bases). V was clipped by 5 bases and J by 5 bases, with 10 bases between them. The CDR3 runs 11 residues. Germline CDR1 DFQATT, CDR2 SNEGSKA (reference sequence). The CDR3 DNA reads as TGCAGTGCTGTTCTAGCCAACGAGCAGTACTTC. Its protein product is CSAVLANEQYF.

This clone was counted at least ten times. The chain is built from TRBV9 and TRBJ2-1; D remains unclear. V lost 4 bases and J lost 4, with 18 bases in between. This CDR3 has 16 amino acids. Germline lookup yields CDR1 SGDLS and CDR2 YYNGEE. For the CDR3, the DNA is TGTGCCAGCAGCTTAGGCCCCACACAAAAATACAATGAGCAGTTCTTC. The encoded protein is CASSLGPTQKYNEQFF.

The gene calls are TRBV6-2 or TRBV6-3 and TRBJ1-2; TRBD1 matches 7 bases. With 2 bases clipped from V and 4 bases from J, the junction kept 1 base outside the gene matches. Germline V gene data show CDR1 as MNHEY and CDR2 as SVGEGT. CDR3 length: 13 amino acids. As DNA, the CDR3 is TGTGCCAGCAGTTACGGGACAGTCTATGGCTACACCTTC. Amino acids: CASSYGTVYGYTF.

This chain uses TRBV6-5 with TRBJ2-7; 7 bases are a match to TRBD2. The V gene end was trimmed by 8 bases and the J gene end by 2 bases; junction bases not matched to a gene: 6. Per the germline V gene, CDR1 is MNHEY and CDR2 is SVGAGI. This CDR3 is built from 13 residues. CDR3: CASQRGDPYEQYF. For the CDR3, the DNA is TGTGCCAGCCAGCGGGGTGACCCCTACGAGCAGTACTTC.

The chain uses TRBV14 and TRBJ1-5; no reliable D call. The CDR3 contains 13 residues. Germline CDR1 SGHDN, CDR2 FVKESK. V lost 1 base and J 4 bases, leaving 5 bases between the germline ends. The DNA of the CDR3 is TGTGCCAGCAGCCAAGGAGGGAATCAGCCCCAGCATTTT. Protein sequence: CASSQGGNQPQHF.

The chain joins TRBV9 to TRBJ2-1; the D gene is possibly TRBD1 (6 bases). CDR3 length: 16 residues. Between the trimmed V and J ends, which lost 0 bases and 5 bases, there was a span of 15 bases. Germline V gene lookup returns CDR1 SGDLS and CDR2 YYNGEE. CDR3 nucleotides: TGTGCCAGCAGCGTAGCCATCCAGGGGCTTAACAATGAGCAGTTCTTC. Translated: CASSVAIQGLNNEQFF.